The clone carrying this T cell receptor (beta chain) was seen ten or more times. The antigen is not known. Via MiXCR, TCRdb re-called the multiplex PCR reads, giving one row per CDR3 protein. The sample has about 80,000 distinct CDR3 sequences; 15% to 20% are singletons. V lost 6 bases and J lost 0; bases outside the gene matches: 8. From germline, CDR1 is MNHEY and CDR2 SVGEGT. The CDR3 spans 17 residues. This entry is derived from a study of breast tumors, draining lymph nodes, adjacent tissues. Axillary draining lymph nodes of breast cancer patients supplied the node samples. Notes on the study in general: Data only fit, rather than demonstrated, lymph node origin of most tumor T cells.

The genes are TRBV6-2 or TRBV6-3 and TRBJ2-6; 7 positions match TRBD1. The receptor was isolated from a female donor with breast cancer. Some clones in this sample may be carry-over from other donors' samples. Sequenced input: axillary lymph node tissue. The CDR3 here is CASRKGQSRSGANVLTF. The CDR3 DNA is TGTGCCAGCAGGAAGGGACAGTCGCGCTCTGGGGCCAACGTCCTGACTTTC.